Listed below are T cell receptor beta chains from one sample, sequenced in a study of technical replicates of blood from a few donors. Using immunoSEQ multiplex PCR, the repertoire was profiled, and TCRdb retains in-frame clones only, with some absent. The table has more than 45,000 clones, about 95% seen once. Sequencing was done on a sample of PBMCs. The receptors shown here come from a human donor in good health. Some clones in this sample may be carry-over from other donors' samples. Both conserved end residues are trimmed from each CDR3. Rows give clone size only sometimes, using once, few, many, or a class for an expanded clone.

size	length	V	J	CDR3
NA	15	TRBV4-2	TRBJ2-3	ASSQVLSGGRTDTQY
NA	13	TRBV5-5	TRBJ1-5	ASSPGFSSNQPQH
NA	15	TRBV11-2	TRBJ2-3	ASSLGNKRAGTDTQY
NA	11	TRBV25-1	TRBJ2-7	ASSEPPLYEQY
NA	12	TRBV11-3	TRBJ2-3	ASSLVSGGDTQY
NA	14	TRBV7-2	TRBJ2-2	ASRDPGQAKTGELF
once	12	TRBV2	TRBJ2-1	ASRGQGPRNEQF
NA	12	TRBV5-6	TRBJ2-1	ASSLGLAGNEQF
few	13	TRBV6-1	TRBJ2-3	ASSEEAGGRDTQY
NA	15	TRBV4-2	TRBJ2-3	ASSQDWAAGGGDTQY
NA	15	TRBV6-1	TRBJ2-5	ASSEPPGGGAGETQY
NA	13	TRBV4-1	TRBJ1-1	ASIQTQGSSTEAF
NA	11	TRBV7-2	TRBJ1-1	ASSLRGNTEAF
once	14	TRBV5-3	TRBJ2-7	ARRVLLRDRAYEQY
NA	11	TRBV4-3	TRBJ2-2	ASRPSGGGELF
NA	9	TRBV5-1	TRBJ1-1	ASSLGRGAF
NA	14	TRBV6-4	TRBJ2-1	ASSESGTSGGNEQF
NA	13	TRBV7-2	TRBJ2-7	ASSNILAGNDEQY
NA	12	TRBV2	TRBJ2-3	AVRQGMVTDTQY
NA	13	TRBV2	TRBJ2-7	ASSVGGGGPYEQY
NA	12	TRBV6-5	TRBJ2-7	ASSPPGQIYEQY
NA	13	TRBV7-2	TRBJ2-5	ASSRGGSGRETQY
NA	17	TRBV4-1	TRBJ2-3	ASSQGWLRTGGDADTQY
NA	13	TRBV2	TRBJ1-1	ASSAIQGGNTEAF
once	15	TRBV5-1	TRBJ2-1	ASSLGARDRTYNEQF
NA	9	TRBV20-1	TRBJ2-5	SAVRGETQY
NA	14	TRBV11-2	TRBJ2-7	ASSETGQLGGYEQY
NA	13	TRBV15	TRBJ2-7	ATSRGGAHTYEQY
NA	11	TRBV30	TRBJ1-5	AWSVESNQPQH
NA	12	TRBV5-4	TRBJ1-5	ASSLGGSNQPQH
NA	11	TRBV4-3	TRBJ2-5	ASSQDPGETQY